A single sample gave rise to the 21 T cell receptor beta chains below, sequenced in a study of glioma-infiltrating T cells after dendritic cell vaccination (dated by TCRdb to the mid-2010s). The library relied on the immunoSEQ multiplex PCR assay. TCRdb holds this immuneACCESS table with in-frame rearrangements only. Some clones are missing; in checked studies, unresolved V genes explain under half, and the rest has no known cause. The sample table holds around 72,000 clones, of which under 90% were seen once. Clones ranked in the top ten supply around 8% of the sample. The sequenced sample was blood, obtained before dendritic cell vaccination. These receptors all come from a human donor with glioblastoma.

The chain recombines TRBV6-6 with TRBJ1-1, with 7 bases lining up with TRBD1. V gave up 2 bases and J gave up 8 bases; unmatched junction bases: 5. The germline V gene encodes CDR1 MNHNY and CDR2 SVGAGI (reference sequence). CDR3 length: 13 residues. The DNA for the CDR3 is TGTGCCAGCAGTTACCCTATGGACAGGGAAGCTTTCTTT. Its translation: CASSYPMDREAFF.

The chain uses TRBV30 and TRBJ1-1, with D maybe TRBD1 (5 bases). Germline CDR1 is GTSNPN and CDR2 is SVGIG (reference sequence). The CDR3 sequence is 13 residues long. V was trimmed by 4 bases and J by 1 base, leaving 10 bases between them. CDR3 DNA sequence: TGTGCCTGGACCCGCGACAGGAACACTGAAGCTTTCTTT. As protein: CAWTRDRNTEAFF.

The chain has TRBV18 and TRBJ2-7; 11 bases align to TRBD1. The V gene's germline CDR1 is KGHSH and CDR2 LQKENI. The V and J ends lost 3 bases and 2 bases, in that order; junction bases with no gene match: 9. The CDR3 contains 17 residues. CDR3: CASSPRTPGQGAYEQYF. As DNA, the CDR3 is TGTGCCAGCTCACCTCGAACCCCGGGACAGGGGGCCTACGAGCAGTACTTC.

This clone was seen at least ten times. V gene TRBV9 combines with J gene TRBJ2-5; 7 bases match TRBD2. Germline V CDR1 and CDR2: SGDLS, YYNGEE. Unmatched junction bases numbered 5, after V lost 0 bases and J lost 3 bases. This CDR3 has 15 residues. CDR3 protein: CASSVGGREEETQYF. The CDR3 nucleotides are TGTGCCAGCAGCGTAGGTGGGAGGGAGGAAGAGACCCAGTACTTC.

This clone has more than one count but fewer than ten. This chain uses TRBV5-6 with TRBJ1-4; possibly TRBD1 for D (6 bases). The CDR3 sequence is 15 residues long. From germline, CDR1 is SGHDT and CDR2 YYEEEE. Trimming removed 4 bases at V and 5 bases at J, with 15 bases between. CDR3 protein: CASSADTGTNEKLFF. In DNA, the CDR3 is TGTGCCAGCAGCGCAGATACAGGGACAAATGAAAAACTGTTTTTT.

This clone was picked up a small number of times. The V gene is TRBV27, the J gene TRBJ2-7; possibly TRBD1 for D (6 bases). Trimming removed 6 bases from V and 5 bases from J, with 14 bases in between. Per germline, CDR1 MNHEY and CDR2 SMNVEV (reference sequence). There are 13 residues in the CDR3. The CDR3 coding sequence is TGTGCCAGCAGCCAGGGGAATAAGGACGAGCAGTACTTC. Translation: CASSQGNKDEQYF.

This clone was seen a single time. At one end the junction does not follow the germline gene, possibly because of a read error. The sample contains more than one DNA sequence encoding this CDR3. Here the CDR3 reads CASSEVRGNTIYF. In DNA form, the CDR3 reads TGTGCCAGCAGCGAAGTGAGAGGAAACACCATATATTTT. The chain recombines TRBV6-1 with TRBJ1-3, with D hard to call. The CDR3 contains 13 residues. CDR1 is MNHNS and CDR2 is SASEGT in the germline V gene.

This chain connects TRBV2 to TRBJ2-7, with D hard to call. CDR1 is SNHLY and CDR2 is FYNNEI in the germline V gene. CDR3 length equals 14 residues. V was shortened by 8 bases and J by 0 bases, with 14 bases between the two germline ends. The CDR3 sequence is CASYRSLTSYEQYF. The CDR3 DNA is TGTGCCAGCTACCGGAGCCTAACCTCCTACGAGCAGTACTTC.

CDR3 sequence (DNA): TGTGCCAGCAGCCCCGGGTGGGGCCAGCATACCTATGGCTACACCTTC. Protein product: CASSPGWGQHTYGYTF. The rearrangement joins TRBV7-2 to TRBJ1-2, with D possibly being TRBD1 (5 bases). Trimming stripped 5 bases from V and 4 bases from J, with 20 bases between. The CDR3 consists of 16 residues. The germline V gene encodes CDR1 SGHTA and CDR2 FQGNSA. The full variable domain, rest sourced from reference TRBV7-2 and TRBJ1-2, is GAGVSQSPSNKVTEKGKDVELRCDPISGHTALYWYRQSLGQGLEFLIYFQGNSAPDKSGLPSDRFSAERTGGSVSTLTIQRTQQEDSAVYLCASSPGWGQHTYGYTFGSGTRLTVV.

V and J are TRBV5-1 and TRBJ2-5; the match to TRBD2 covers 11 bases. Unmatched junction bases numbered 2, after V lost 5 bases and J lost 2 bases. The CDR3 is 14 residues long. Germline V gives CDR1 SGHRS, CDR2 YFSETQ. CDR3 amino acids: CASRLAGEQETQYF. The CDR3 DNA reads as TGCGCCAGCAGACTAGCGGGGGAACAAGAGACCCAGTACTTC.

This chain connects TRBV18 to TRBJ2-3, with TRBD1 identical over 9 bases. Germline V gene lookup returns CDR1 KGHSH and CDR2 LQKENI. V dropped 3 bases and J dropped 1; count of bases not matched to a gene: 5. The CDR3 consists of 16 residues. DNA for the CDR3: TGTGCCAGCTCACCCCTAGGACAGGGGCGCACAGATACGCAGTATTTT. This gives the protein CASSPLGQGRTDTQYF.

CDR3 DNA sequence: TGTGCCAGCAGTTACAGCTCGGAGGCGAACACTGAAGCTTTCTTT. It codes for CASSYSSEANTEAFF. The chain joins TRBV6-5 to TRBJ1-1; D not certain. Germline assignment: CDR1 MNHEY and CDR2 SVGAGI. CDR3 length: 15 amino acids. V lost 2 bases and J lost 1, with 11 bases in between.

The CDR3 DNA reads TGTGCCAGCAGCCTCCCGGGACAGGGTGTCCACGAGCAGTACTTC. It encodes CASSLPGQGVHEQYF. The chain has TRBV5-4 and TRBJ2-7, with 9 bases that match TRBD1. The CDR3 is 15 residues long. Germline V gene lookup returns CDR1 SGHNT and CDR2 YYREEE (reference sequence). After removal of 4 bases from V and 5 bases from J, the junction contained 10 bases not matched to a gene.

This clone was observed a few times. The V gene is TRBV2, the J gene TRBJ1-3; D might be TRBD1 (5 bases). The CDR3 has 14 residues. Germline lookup yields CDR1 SNHLY and CDR2 FYNNEI. Trimming left V 7 bases short and J 0 bases short, with 10 bases between. CDR3 loop: CASNFGGSGNTIYF. CDR3 DNA: TGTGCCAGCAACTTCGGGGGCTCTGGAAACACCATATATTTT.

The chain carries TRBV25-1 and TRBJ1-2; 8 nucleotides match TRBD1. The CDR3 loop spans 11 amino acids. CDR1 MGHDK and CDR2 SYGVNS come from the germline V gene. The J segment lost 8 bases and the V segment lost 7 bases, leaving 3 bases of the junction unmatched. CDR3 sequence reads: CASTDRGGYTF. CDR3 sequence (DNA): TGTGCCAGCACCGACAGGGGAGGCTACACCTTC.

This clone appeared a single time. The chain carries TRBV4-1 and TRBJ1-4; TRBD1 matches at 8 bases. The CDR3 has 14 amino acids. V gave up 4 bases and J gave up 5 bases; unmatched junction bases: 3. Germline CDR1 and CDR2: MGHRA and YSYEKL. CDR3 DNA: TGCGCCAGCAGCCTTGGACAGGGAAATGAAAAACTGTTTTTT. Translated, it gives CASSLGQGNEKLFF.

The gene calls are TRBV7-8 and TRBJ1-2; D possibly corresponds to TRBD1 (5 bases). The CDR3 covers 14 residues. Germline CDR1 reads SGHVS; CDR2 reads FQNEAQ. V was pared by 5 bases and J by 2 bases, with 12 bases between. The CDR3 here is CASSPTGDNYGYTF. The CDR3 coding sequence is TGTGCCAGCAGCCCCACGGGGGACAACTATGGCTACACCTTC.

The chain is built from TRBV6-5 and TRBJ1-5; D unclear. This CDR3 is 13 amino acids long. Trimming removed 2 bases at V and 4 bases at J, with 6 bases between. Germline V CDR1 and CDR2: MNHEY, SVGAGI. Written as DNA, the CDR3 is TGTGCCAGCAGTTACCTTTATAATCAGCCCCAGCATTTT. Protein product: CASSYLYNQPQHF.

This clone occurred once. The rearrangement joins TRBV2 to TRBJ1-6; 11 nucleotides line up with TRBD1. Per the germline V gene, CDR1 is SNHLY and CDR2 is FYNNEI. CDR3 length: 15 residues. V dropped 6 bases and J dropped 5; count of bases not matched to a gene: 3. The CDR3 region has the DNA TGTGCCAGCAGCCAGGACAGGGGGCATAATTCACCCCTCCACTTT. Translated, it gives CASSQDRGHNSPLHF.

The CDR3 loop reads CASSLEARNTEAFF. The CDR3 region has the DNA TGCGCCAGCAGCTTGGAAGCGAGGAACACTGAAGCTTTCTTT. The chain employs TRBV5-1 and TRBJ1-1; D call uncertain. CDR1 and CDR2 from the germline V gene are SGHRS and YFSETQ. V gave up 0 bases and J gave up 1 base, with 7 bases separating them. This CDR3 region has 14 residues.

In its sample, this clone was seen a few times. CDR3 sequence reads: CASSVDRVGGYTF. The DNA of the CDR3 is TGTGCCAGCAGCGTCGACAGGGTAGGGGGCTACACCTTC. The genes are TRBV9 and TRBJ1-2; 7 nucleotides line up with TRBD1. From germline, CDR1 is SGDLS and CDR2 YYNGEE. This CDR3 is 13 amino acids long. The V gene end was trimmed by 2 bases and the J gene end by 8 bases; junction bases not matched to a gene: 6.